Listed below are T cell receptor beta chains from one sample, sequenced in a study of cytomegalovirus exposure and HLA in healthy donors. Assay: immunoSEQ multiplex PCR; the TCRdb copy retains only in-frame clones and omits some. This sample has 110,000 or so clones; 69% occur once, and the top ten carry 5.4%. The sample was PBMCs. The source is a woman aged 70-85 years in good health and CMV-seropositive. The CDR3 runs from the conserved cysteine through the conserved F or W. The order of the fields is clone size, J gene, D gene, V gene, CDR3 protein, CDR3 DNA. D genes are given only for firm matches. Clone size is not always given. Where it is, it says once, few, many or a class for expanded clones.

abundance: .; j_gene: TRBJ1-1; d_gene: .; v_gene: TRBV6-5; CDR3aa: CASSPGSISTEAFF; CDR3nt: TGTGCCAGCAGCCCAGGATCCATAAGCACTGAAGCTTTCTTT
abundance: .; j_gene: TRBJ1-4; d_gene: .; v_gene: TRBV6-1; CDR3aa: CASRGGLGNEKLFF; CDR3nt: TGTGCCAGCAGGGGGGGATTGGGTAATGAAAAACTGTTTTTT
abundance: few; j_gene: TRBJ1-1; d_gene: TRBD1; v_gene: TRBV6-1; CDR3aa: CASRGLDRGGTEAFF; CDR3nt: TGTGCCAGCCGAGGCTTGGACAGGGGAGGCACTGAAGCTTTCTTT
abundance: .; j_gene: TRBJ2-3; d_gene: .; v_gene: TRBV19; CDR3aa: CASSIADTQYF; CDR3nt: TGTGCCAGTAGTATAGCTGATACGCAGTATTTT
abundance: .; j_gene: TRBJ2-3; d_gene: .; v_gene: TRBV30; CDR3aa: CAWSARGRDTQYF; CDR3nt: TGTGCCTGGAGTGCTAGGGGTAGAGATACGCAGTATTTT
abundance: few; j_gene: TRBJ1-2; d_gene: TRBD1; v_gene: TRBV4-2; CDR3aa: CASSPNTGTGFFGYTF; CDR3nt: TGTGCCAGCAGCCCGAATACCGGGACAGGGTTTTTTGGCTACACCTTC
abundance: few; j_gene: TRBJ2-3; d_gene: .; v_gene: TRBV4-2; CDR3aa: CASSQAGLPPDTQYF; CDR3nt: TGTGCCAGCAGCCAAGCAGGACTCCCGCCCGATACGCAGTATTTT
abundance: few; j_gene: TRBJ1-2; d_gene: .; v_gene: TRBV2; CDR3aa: CASSKGLTSRADGYTF; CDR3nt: TGTGCCAGCAGTAAGGGGTTAACGAGCAGGGCAGATGGCTACACCTTC
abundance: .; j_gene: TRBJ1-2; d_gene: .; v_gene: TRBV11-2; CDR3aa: CASSTGNYGYTF; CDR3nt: TGTGCCAGCAGCACCGGGAACTATGGCTACACCTTC
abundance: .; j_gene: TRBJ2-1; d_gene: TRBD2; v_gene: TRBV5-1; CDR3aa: CASSPPTSASSYNEQFF; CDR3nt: TGCGCCAGCAGCCCCCCAACTAGCGCCAGCTCCTACAATGAGCAGTTCTTC
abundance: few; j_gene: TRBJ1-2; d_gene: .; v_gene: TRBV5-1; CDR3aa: CASSYTDVLMDYTF; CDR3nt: TGCGCCAGCAGCTACACAGACGTTCTTATGGACTACACCTTC
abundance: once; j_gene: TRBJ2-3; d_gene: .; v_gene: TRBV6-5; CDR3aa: CASSYWGDATDTQYF; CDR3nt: TGTGCCAGCAGTTACTGGGGGGACGCCACAGATACGCAGTATTTT
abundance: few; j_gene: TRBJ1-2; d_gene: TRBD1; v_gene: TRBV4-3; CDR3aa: CASSPGTGGNYGYTF; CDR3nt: TGCGCCAGCAGCCCGGGGACAGGGGGCAACTATGGCTACACCTTC
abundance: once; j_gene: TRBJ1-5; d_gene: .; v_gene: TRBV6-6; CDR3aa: CASRAGNQPQHF; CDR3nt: TGTGCCAGCAGGGCAGGGAATCAGCCCCAGCATTTT
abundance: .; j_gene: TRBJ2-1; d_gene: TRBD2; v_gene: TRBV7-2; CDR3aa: CASSPWTSGYNEQFF; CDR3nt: TGTGCCAGCAGCCCCTGGACTAGCGGGTACAATGAGCAGTTCTTC
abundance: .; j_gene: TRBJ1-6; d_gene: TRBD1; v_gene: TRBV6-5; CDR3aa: CASSQLGTGDSPLHF; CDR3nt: TGTGCCAGCAGTCAATTGGGGACAGGGGATTCACCCCTCCACTTT
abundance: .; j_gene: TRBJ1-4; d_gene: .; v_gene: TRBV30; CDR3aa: CAWNLSPSEKLFF; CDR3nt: TGTGCCTGGAATCTCTCACCGAGTGAAAAACTGTTTTTT
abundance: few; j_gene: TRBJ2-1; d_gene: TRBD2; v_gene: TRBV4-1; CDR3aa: CASSQASGGAGRMNEQFF; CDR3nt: TGCGCCAGCAGCCAAGCTAGCGGGGGGGCAGGGAGGATGAATGAGCAGTTCTTC
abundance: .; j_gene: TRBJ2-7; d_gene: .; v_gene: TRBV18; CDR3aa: CASSPPSRGHSEQYF; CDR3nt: TGTGCCAGCTCACCACCGTCTCGTGGACACAGCGAGCAGTACTTC
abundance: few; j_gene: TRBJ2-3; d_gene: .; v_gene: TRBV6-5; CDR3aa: CASSWTFPGTDTQYF; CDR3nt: TGTGCCAGCAGTTGGACTTTCCCGGGCACAGATACGCAGTATTTT
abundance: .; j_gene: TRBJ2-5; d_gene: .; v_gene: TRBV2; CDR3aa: CASTRQVQETQYF; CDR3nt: TGTGCCAGCACCAGGCAGGTCCAAGAGACCCAGTACTTC
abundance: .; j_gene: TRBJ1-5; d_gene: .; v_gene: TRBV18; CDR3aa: CASSQDSYQPQHF; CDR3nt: TGTGCCAGCTCACAAGACAGTTATCAGCCCCAGCATTTT
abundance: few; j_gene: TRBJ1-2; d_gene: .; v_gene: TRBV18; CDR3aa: CASSLGHNYGYTF; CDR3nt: TGTGCCAGCTCACTGGGACACAACTATGGCTACACCTTC
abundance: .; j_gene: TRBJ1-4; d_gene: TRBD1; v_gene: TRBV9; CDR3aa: CASSPRTGGNEKLFF; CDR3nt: TGTGCCAGCAGCCCCCGGACAGGGGGGAATGAAAAACTGTTTTTT
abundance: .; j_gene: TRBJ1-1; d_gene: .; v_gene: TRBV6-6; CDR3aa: CASIRVTNTEAFF; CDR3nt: TGTGCCAGCATCCGGGTTACGAACACTGAAGCTTTCTTT
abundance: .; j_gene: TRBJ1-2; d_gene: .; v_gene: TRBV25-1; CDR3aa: CASIPWGGYYGYTF; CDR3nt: TGTGCCAGTATTCCGTGGGGAGGTTACTATGGCTACACCTTC
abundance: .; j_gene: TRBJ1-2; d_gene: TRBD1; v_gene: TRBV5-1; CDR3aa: CASSPRTGRDYGYTF; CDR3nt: TGCGCCAGCAGCCCTCGGACAGGAAGGGACTATGGCTACACCTTC
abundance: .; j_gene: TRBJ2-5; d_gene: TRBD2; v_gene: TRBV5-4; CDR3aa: CASSLYLAGQETQYF; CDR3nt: TGTGCCAGCAGCTTGTATTTAGCGGGCCAAGAGACCCAGTACTTC
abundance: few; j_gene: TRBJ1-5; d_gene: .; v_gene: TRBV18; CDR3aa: CASSPREGNQPQHF; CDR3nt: TGTGCCAGCTCACCACGGGAGGGCAATCAGCCCCAGCATTTT
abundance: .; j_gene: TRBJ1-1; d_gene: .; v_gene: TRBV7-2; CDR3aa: CASSLGGVRTEAFF; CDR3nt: TGTGCCAGCAGCTTAGGGGGGGTTAGGACTGAAGCTTTCTTT
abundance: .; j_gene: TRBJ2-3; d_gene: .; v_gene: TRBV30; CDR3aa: CAWSLTDTQYF; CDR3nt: TGTGCCTGGAGTCTCACAGATACGCAGTATTTT
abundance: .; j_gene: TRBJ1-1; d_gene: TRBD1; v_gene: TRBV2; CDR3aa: CASSSQGQVNTEAFF; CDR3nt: TGTGCCAGCAGTTCCCAGGGACAGGTGAACACTGAAGCTTTCTTT
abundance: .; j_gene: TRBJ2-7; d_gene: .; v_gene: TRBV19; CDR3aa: CASREAGAKQYF; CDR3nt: TGTGCCAGTAGGGAGGCGGGGGCGAAGCAGTACTTC
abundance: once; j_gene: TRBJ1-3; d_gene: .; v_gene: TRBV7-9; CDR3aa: CASTSGPATFSGNTIYF; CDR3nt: TGTGCCAGCACCTCTGGGCCAGCTACCTTCTCTGGAAACACCATATATTTT
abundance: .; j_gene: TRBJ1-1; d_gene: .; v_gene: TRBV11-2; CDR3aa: CASSLTGTREAFF; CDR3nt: TGTGCCAGCAGCTTAACAGGTACTCGGGAAGCTTTCTTT
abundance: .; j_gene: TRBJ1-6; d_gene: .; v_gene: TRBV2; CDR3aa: CASSVQVKDSPLHF; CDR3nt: TGTGCCAGCAGCGTACAGGTTAAGGACTCACCCCTCCACTTT
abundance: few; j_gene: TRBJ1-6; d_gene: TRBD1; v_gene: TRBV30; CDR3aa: CAWSTLQYRGPNNSPLHF; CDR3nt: TGTGCCTGGAGTACTCTACAATACAGGGGGCCGAATAATTCACCCCTCCACTTT
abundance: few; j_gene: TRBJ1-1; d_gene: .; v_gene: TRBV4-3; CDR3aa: CASSQASGWGTEAFF; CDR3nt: TGCGCCAGCAGCCAAGCTTCAGGGTGGGGTACTGAAGCTTTCTTT
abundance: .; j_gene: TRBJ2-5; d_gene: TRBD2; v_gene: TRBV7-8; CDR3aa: CASSLRAGGNQETQYF; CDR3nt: TGTGCCAGCAGCTTACGAGCGGGGGGGAACCAAGAGACCCAGTACTTC
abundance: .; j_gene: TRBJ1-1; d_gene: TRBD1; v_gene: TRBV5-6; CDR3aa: CASSFTGTGKTEAFF; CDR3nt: TGTGCCAGCAGCTTCACCGGGACAGGGAAAACTGAAGCTTTCTTT
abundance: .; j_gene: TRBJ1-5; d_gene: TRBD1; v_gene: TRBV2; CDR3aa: CASRDRGSQPQHF; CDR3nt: TGTGCCAGCAGGGACAGGGGGTCTCAGCCCCAGCATTTT
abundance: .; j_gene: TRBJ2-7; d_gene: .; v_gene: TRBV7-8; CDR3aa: CASSLGWGVGPYEQYF; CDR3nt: TGTGCCAGCAGCTTAGGGTGGGGGGTAGGGCCCTACGAGCAGTACTTC
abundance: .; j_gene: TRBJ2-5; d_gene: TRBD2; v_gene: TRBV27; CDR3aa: CASSSGGFETQYF; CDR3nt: TGTGCCAGCAGTAGCGGGGGATTTGAGACCCAGTACTTC
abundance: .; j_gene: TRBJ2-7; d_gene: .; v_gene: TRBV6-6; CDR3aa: CASKGEGYEQYF; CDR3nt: TGTGCCAGCAAAGGAGAAGGCTACGAGCAGTACTTC